These T cell receptor beta chains were read from a single sample in a study of T cell responses to AZD1222 COVID-19 vaccine. Profiled with immunoSEQ multiplex PCR; TCRdb holds only in-frame clones, not every one. The sample includes 120,000 or so clones, around 89% of them seen just once. The material was peripheral blood, obtained on day 0 of AZD1222 vaccination. These receptors all come from an adult in good health. The CDR3 runs from the conserved cysteine through the conserved F or W. A D gene is named only where the DNA matches it firmly. Size values are once, few and many counts, or a class for expanded clones, and some rows have none.

abundance	d_gene	v_gene	j_gene	CDR3nt	CDR3aa
once	-	TRBV10-3	TRBJ2-7	TGTGCCATCAGTGAGTCGGCAGGGGCGCCCTACGAGCAGTACTTC	CAISESAGAPYEQYF
-	TRBD1	TRBV19	TRBJ1-5	TGTGCCAGTAGTAGCGGACAGGGAGATCAGCCCCAGCATTTT	CASSSGQGDQPQHF
once	TRBD2	TRBV9	TRBJ2-7	TGTGCCAGCAGCGTTGGACTAGCGGGAAACTACGAGCAGTACTTC	CASSVGLAGNYEQYF
-	TRBD2	TRBV29-1	TRBJ2-1	TGCAGCGTTGAATTGGTATTCGGGGCGGGAGGGGGAGATGAGCAGTTCTTC	CSVELVFGAGGGDEQFF
-	-	TRBV4-3	TRBJ1-2	TGCGCCAGCAGCCAAGGTCTGGGAAACTATGGCTACACCTTC	CASSQGLGNYGYTF
-	-	TRBV7-3	TRBJ2-3	TGTGCCAGCAGCTCCGTAGCTACAGATACGCAGTATTTT	CASSSVATDTQYF
-	-	TRBV14	TRBJ1-2	TGTGCCAGCAGCCAAGTTATCACAGGGTATGGCTACACCTTC	CASSQVITGYGYTF
-	-	TRBV25-1	TRBJ1-1	TGTGCCAGCAGTTTTCAGGCCGATGGAACTGAAGCTTTCTTT	CASSFQADGTEAFF
-	-	TRBV4-1	TRBJ1-2	TGCGCCAGCAGCCAAGATCGGCCCCAGGGTATCTACGGCTACACCTTC	CASSQDRPQGIYGYTF
-	-	TRBV7-2	TRBJ1-3	TGTGCCAGCAGCTTACAGCGCGGCGCAAACACCATATATTTT	CASSLQRGANTIYF
-	TRBD1	TRBV7-2	TRBJ1-1	TGTGCCAGCAGCGTCCGACAGGGTAAGAACACTGAAGCTTTCTTT	CASSVRQGKNTEAFF
few	-	TRBV7-2	TRBJ2-5	TGTGCCAGCAGCTTAGCGCTCAGGCAAGAGACCCAGTACTTC	CASSLALRQETQYF
-	-	TRBV7-2	TRBJ2-5	TGTGCCAGCAGCTTAGGATCCCTAGCGACATTCGGGGAGACCCAGTACTTC	CASSLGSLATFGETQYF
-	-	TRBV5-1	TRBJ1-5	TGCGCCAGCAGCTTGACAGGAACCAATCAGCCCCAGCATTTT	CASSLTGTNQPQHF
few	TRBD1	TRBV9	TRBJ2-7	TGTGCCAGCAGCGCTACCGGGACAGGGTTCGGGCAGTACTTC	CASSATGTGFGQYF
-	-	TRBV19	TRBJ1-1	TGTGCCAGTAGTGGATGGCGCCGGAGGACTGAAGCTTTCTTT	CASSGWRRRTEAFF
once	-	TRBV6-6	TRBJ2-7	TGTGCCAGCAGTTACTCGATTAACCAGGGCTACGAGCAGTACTTC	CASSYSINQGYEQYF
-	TRBD2	TRBV20-1	TRBJ2-1	TGCAGTGCTAGTAGCCTAGCGGCTTGGGATGAGCAGTTCTTC	CSASSLAAWDEQFF
-	-	TRBV7-6	TRBJ2-1	TGTGCCAGCAGCTCCCTGAGTAATTCCTACAATGAGCAGTTCTTC	CASSSLSNSYNEQFF
-	TRBD2	TRBV18	TRBJ2-7	TGTGCCAGCTCACCAAGCGGGGACTACGAGCAGTACTTC	CASSPSGDYEQYF
-	-	TRBV6-6	TRBJ2-7	TGTGCCAGCAGTCCAGAGTCCTACGAGCAGTACTTC	CASSPESYEQYF
once	-	TRBV12-3/TRBV12-4	TRBJ2-7	TGTGCCAGCAGTAAAAACCCCTCTTACGAGCAGTACTTC	CASSKNPSYEQYF
-	-	TRBV28	TRBJ1-2	TGTGCCAGCAGTGGGAGAACGCCTTTTGCCAACTATGGCTACACCTTC	CASSGRTPFANYGYTF
-	-	TRBV7-3	TRBJ2-3	TGTGCCAGCAGCGGCCAGGTGTCTAGAGAACCCCTGGCTTGGACGCAGTATTTT	CASSGQVSREPLAWTQYF
-	TRBD2	TRBV11-3	TRBJ2-1	TGTGCCAGCAGCCCGAAGCGTAGGACTAGCGGGGGCAATGAGCAGTTCTTC	CASSPKRRTSGGNEQFF
-	-	TRBV5-4	TRBJ2-2	TGTGCCAGCAGCTGGGCGAGGGGAGCGGAGACGAACACCGGGGAGCTGTTTTTT	CASSWARGAETNTGELFF
-	TRBD1	TRBV4-3	TRBJ2-7	TGCGCCAGCAGCCAAGCATTAAGGGGACAGGGGATTTACGAGCAGTACTTC	CASSQALRGQGIYEQYF
-	-	TRBV19	TRBJ2-3	TGTGCCAGTAGGTTAGCAGGAGATACGCAGTATTTT	CASRLAGDTQYF
-	-	TRBV6-5	TRBJ2-3	TGTGCCAGCAGTTACTCTCTAGCGCTGGGCACAGATACGCAGTATTTT	CASSYSLALGTDTQYF